Each of the 18 T cell receptor beta chains below was sequenced from the same sample in a study of blood T cell repertoires in COVID-19. The table came from immunoSEQ multiplex PCR; TCRdb's copy has only in-frame clones and leaves some out. The data contain roughly 130,000 clones, more than 90% of them singletons. Sequenced input: peripheral blood. The receptor source for this set is a man between 60 and 70 years old with COVID-19, enrolled during active disease.

This clone has a handful of counts. This chain links TRBV9 with TRBJ1-5; D is ambiguous. The CDR3 loop spans 15 amino acids. Per the germline V gene, CDR1 is SGDLS and CDR2 is YYNGEE. Trimming removed 0 bases from V and 6 bases from J, with 13 bases in between. The CDR3 DNA reads as TGTGCCAGCAGCGTAGGTGGGGTAGAGGGTCAGCCCCAGCATTTT. It is translated as CASSVGGVEGQPQHF.

V usage is TRBV4-1 and J usage is TRBJ2-7, with 11 bases identical to TRBD2. Germline values: CDR1 MGHRA, CDR2 YSYEKL. V trimming: 0 bases; J trimming: 4 bases; junction bases outside the gene matches: 5. There are 16 residues in the CDR3. CDR3 DNA sequence: TGCGCCAGCAGCCAAGATAGCACTAGCGGGAGATACGAGCAGTACTTC. Translation: CASSQDSTSGRYEQYF.

The V gene is TRBV19, the J gene TRBJ2-7, with D perhaps TRBD2 (6 bases). Germline V gene lookup returns CDR1 LNHDA and CDR2 SQIVND (reference sequence). The CDR3 runs 15 residues. Trimming removed 3 bases from V and 7 bases from J, with 19 bases in between. In DNA form, the CDR3 reads TGTGCCAGTAGTATCACCGGGAGCCCCTACGAGGAGCAGTACTTC. Amino acid sequence: CASSITGSPYEEQYF.

This sequence joins TRBV5-5 and TRBJ1-1, with 8 bases identical to TRBD1. Germline V gene lookup returns CDR1 SGHKS and CDR2 YYEKEE (reference sequence). The length of the CDR3 is 16 residues. The V and J ends lost 0 bases and 1 base, in that order; junction bases with no gene match: 5. The CDR3 DNA reads TGTGCCAGCAGCTTGGCCTACAGGGGGACGAACACTGAAGCTTTCTTT. Amino acids: CASSLAYRGTNTEAFF.

The chain is built from TRBV24-1 and TRBJ2-3; D gene uncertain. V lost 5 bases and J 0 bases, leaving 11 bases between the germline ends. The CDR3 runs to 15 residues. Germline V CDR1 and CDR2: KGHDR, SFDVKD. The chain's CDR3 is CATSGVTESTDTQYF. Here the CDR3 DNA reads TGTGCCACCAGTGGGGTAACAGAAAGCACAGATACGCAGTATTTT.

The chain has TRBV27 and TRBJ2-5; TRBD2 matches 11 bases. The V and J ends lost 5 bases and 5 bases, in that order; junction bases with no gene match: 10. CDR1 is MNHEY, CDR2 SMNVEV, per germline (reference sequence). This CDR3 comprises 16 residues. The CDR3 spells CASSHFSGRAGETQYF. CDR3 DNA sequence: TGTGCCAGCAGTCACTTTAGCGGGAGGGCCGGGGAGACCCAGTACTTC.

This chain joins TRBV11-3 and TRBJ1-2, with D hard to call. The V end was cut by 1 base, the J end by 0 bases, with 9 bases between. CDR3 length equals 15 residues. Germline CDR1 SGHNT, CDR2 YENEEA. The CDR3 sequence is CASSLGDGANYGYTF. In nucleotides, the CDR3 is TGTGCCAGCAGCTTAGGAGACGGAGCTAACTATGGCTACACCTTC.

This clone was detected only once. V and J are TRBV10-1 and TRBJ2-3, with TRBD2 matching over 8 bases. The CDR3 is 16 residues long. Germline V CDR1 and CDR2: WNHNN, SYGVQD (reference sequence). J lost 5 bases, V lost 2 bases, and 9 bases had no gene match. The CDR3 region has the DNA TGCGCCAGCAGTGAGAGCGGGGCGGGAGGAGAAGATACGCAGTATTTT. Translation gives CASSESGAGGEDTQYF.

This clone was observed a few times. This sequence joins TRBV11-2 and TRBJ1-1; D is unclear. Germline CDR1 is SGHAT and CDR2 is FQNNGV. The CDR3 is made up of 12 amino acids. V was pared by 6 bases and J by 12 bases, with 17 bases between. CDR3 amino acids: CASRSIGVVTFF. In nucleotides, the CDR3 is TGTGCCAGCAGATCCATCGGAGTGGTAACTTTCTTT.

The J gene is TRBJ2-2, the V gene TRBV5-1; TRBD2 matches at 9 bases. Germline V gives CDR1 SGHRS, CDR2 YFSETQ. The CDR3 extends over 16 amino acids. The V gene end was trimmed by 3 bases and the J gene end by 3 bases; junction bases not matched to a gene: 6. Here the CDR3 reads CASSSMTSGDTGELFF. DNA for the CDR3: TGCGCCAGCAGCTCTATGACTAGCGGTGACACCGGGGAGCTGTTTTTT.

The rearrangement uses TRBV24-1 and TRBJ2-1; TRBD2 aligns across 13 bases. Germline CDR1 is KGHDR and CDR2 is SFDVKD. V lost 3 bases to trimming and J lost 5 bases; unmatched junction nucleotides: 9. This CDR3 contains 18 residues. The CDR3 DNA reads TGTGCCACCAGTGATCAAGTCTGGACTAGCGGGAGTAACAATGAGCAGTTCTTC. This sequence encodes CATSDQVWTSGSNNEQFF.

The chain uses TRBV25-1 and TRBJ2-7; 7 nucleotides agree with TRBD1. The CDR3 is 15 amino acids. Germline V gene data show CDR1 as MGHDK and CDR2 as SYGVNS. V shed 3 bases and J 4 bases; nucleotides not matched to a gene: 9. In nucleotides, the CDR3 is TGTGCCAGCAGTGACAGAGGGACAGCCGCGTACGAGCAGTACTTC. Protein product: CASSDRGTAAYEQYF.

The chain is built from TRBV25-1 and TRBJ2-5, with D hard to call. The CDR3 loop spans 12 amino acids. Between the trimmed V and J ends, which lost 3 bases and 2 bases, there was a span of 4 bases. Per the germline V gene, CDR1 is MGHDK and CDR2 is SYGVNS. The CDR3 DNA follows: TGTGCCAGCAGTGACAGGCAAGAGACCCAGTACTTC. Residues: CASSDRQETQYF. The whole variable domain, filled in from reference TRBV25-1 and TRBJ2-5, reads EADIYQTPRYLVIGTGKKITLECSQTMGHDKMYWYQQDPGMELHLIHYSYGVNSTEKGDLSSESTVSRIRTEHFPLTLESARPSHTSQYLCASSDRQETQYFGPGTRLLVL.

The chain couples TRBV4-2 to TRBJ2-7; 7 bases match TRBD1. CDR1 is LGHNA and CDR2 is YNFKEQ in the germline V gene. Trimming took 0 bases from V and 7 from J; bases not matched to a gene: 9. The CDR3 runs 15 residues. The CDR3 nucleotides read TGTGCCAGCAGCCAAGATTCGGGACAGAACGCGGAGCAGTACTTC. It encodes CASSQDSGQNAEQYF.

The CDR3 sequence is CASSPGLAGVRETQYF. The CDR3 DNA reads TGTGCCAGCAGCCCGGGACTAGCGGGAGTTCGAGAGACCCAGTACTTC. The chain joins TRBV27 to TRBJ2-5; 14 bases align to TRBD2. V was clipped by 6 bases and J by 4 bases; unmatched bases: 7. CDR3 length: 16 residues. Germline CDR1 reads MNHEY; CDR2 reads SMNVEV (reference sequence).

J is TRBJ2-1 and V is TRBV20-1; D is unclear. V was pared by 3 bases and J by 2 bases, with 8 bases between. CDR1 and CDR2 (germline): DFQATT, SNEGSKA (reference sequence). The CDR3 consists of 13 residues. This chain's CDR3 is CSASATAYNEQFF. The CDR3 region has the DNA TGCAGTGCTAGTGCTACAGCCTACAATGAGCAGTTCTTC.

Here the CDR3 reads CASRPPTAYNEQFF. The CDR3 region has the DNA TGTGCCAGCAGGCCGCCCACAGCTTACAATGAGCAGTTCTTC. The V and J genes are TRBV6-6 and TRBJ2-1, with D unresolved. Trimming took off 6 bases at V and 4 bases at J, with 13 bases between the two ends. The CDR3 runs 14 residues. Per the germline V gene, CDR1 is MNHNY and CDR2 is SVGAGI (reference sequence).

In its sample, this clone was seen a few times. The rearrangement uses TRBV7-9 and TRBJ2-3; 9 bases fit TRBD2. CDR1 SEHNR and CDR2 FQNEAQ come from the germline V gene (reference sequence). Trimming removed 1 base from V and 1 base from J; junction bases left unmatched: 0. The CDR3 has 15 residues. CDR3 protein: CASSLGTSGTDTQYF. CDR3 nucleotides: TGTGCCAGCAGCTTAGGGACTAGCGGCACAGATACGCAGTATTTT.